This T cell receptor beta chain was observed in a study of radiotherapy plus CTLA-4 blockade in lung cancer (dated by TCRdb to 2016 to 2019). With respect to the entire study: Among enrolled patients, 15% to 20% had an objective response and 30% to 35% reached disease control. The research as a whole found: Early dynamic changes in blood T cell clones, together with increased serum interferon-beta after radiation, were reported as the strongest predictors of response. After treatment with radiotherapy and ipilimumab, TCR clones that originated in tumors expanded in peripheral blood.

Details on this clone: Its antigen is currently not known. The record has no base qualities; no much larger clone is one base away.

Focal radiation therapy combined with CTLA-4 blockade (ipilimumab) was tested in patients with chemo-refractory metastatic non-small-cell lung cancer. To prepare the library, the immunoSEQ multiplex PCR assay was applied. As stored in TCRdb, this immuneACCESS dataset retains in-frame rearrangements with V and J assigned. A fraction of the clones does not appear; measured against another copy, unresolved V genes explain less than half of the discrepancy, and the remainder lacks a known reason. Recorded for this sample are fewer than 70,000 clones; 70% to 85% of them occurred a single time. Roughly 10% of the sample rests with the top ten. The germline V gene sets CDR1 to MDHEN and CDR2 to SYDVKM. V is pruned by 7 bases and J by 7 bases, leaving 10 bases of the junction without a gene match. Its CDR3 holds 15 amino acids, cysteine through phenylalanine. The kept DNA is CDR3 alone, 45 bases in frame from the first base.

Source: peripheral blood, taken from a patient treated with radiotherapy plus ipilimumab. This clonotype was obtained from a human donor with non-small cell lung cancer who had a complete response to radiotherapy plus ipilimumab. The chain links TRBV28 with TRBJ2-2; 9 bases in the junction line up with TRBD1. The nucleotide sequence reads TGTGCCAGCAAGTCGGAGGACAGGGGTCACGGGGAGCTGTTTTTT. This sequence encodes CASKSEDRGHGELFF.